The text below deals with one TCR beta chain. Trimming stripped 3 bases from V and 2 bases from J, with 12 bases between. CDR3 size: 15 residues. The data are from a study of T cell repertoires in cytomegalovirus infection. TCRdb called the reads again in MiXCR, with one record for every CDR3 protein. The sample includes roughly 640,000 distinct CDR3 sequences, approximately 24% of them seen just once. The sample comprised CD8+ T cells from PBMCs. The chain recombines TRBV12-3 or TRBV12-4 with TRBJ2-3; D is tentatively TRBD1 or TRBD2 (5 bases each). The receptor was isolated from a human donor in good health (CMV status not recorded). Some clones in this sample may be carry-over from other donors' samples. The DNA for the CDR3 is TGTGCCAGCAGTTTGTCGAGGGACCCCACAGATACGCAGTATTTT. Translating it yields CASSLSRDPTDTQYF.